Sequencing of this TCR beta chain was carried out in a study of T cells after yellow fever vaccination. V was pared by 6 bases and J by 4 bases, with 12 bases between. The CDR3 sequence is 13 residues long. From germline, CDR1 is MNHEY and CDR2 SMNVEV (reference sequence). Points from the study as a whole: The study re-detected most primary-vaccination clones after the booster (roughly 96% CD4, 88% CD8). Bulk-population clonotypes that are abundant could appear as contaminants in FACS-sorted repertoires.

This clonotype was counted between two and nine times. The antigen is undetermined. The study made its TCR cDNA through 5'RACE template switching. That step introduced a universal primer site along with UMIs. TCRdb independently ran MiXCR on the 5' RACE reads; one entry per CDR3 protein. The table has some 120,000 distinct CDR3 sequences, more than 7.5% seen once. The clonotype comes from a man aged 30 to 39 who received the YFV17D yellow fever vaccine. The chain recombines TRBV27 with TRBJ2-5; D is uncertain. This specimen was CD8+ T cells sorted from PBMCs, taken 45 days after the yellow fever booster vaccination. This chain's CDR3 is CASSILTGETQYF. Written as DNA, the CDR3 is TGTGCCAGCAGCATCTTGACGGGAGAGACCCAGTACTTC.